The rows below give T cell receptor beta chains drawn from one sample of a study of T cell changes during pregnancy in multiple sclerosis. Sequencing used immunoSEQ multiplex PCR; TCRdb keeps in-frame clones, though not all of them. The data hold some 50,000 clones, with 85% to 95% observed a single time. Sequenced material: peripheral blood, taken after pregnancy. The receptors stem from a female donor with multiple sclerosis, enrolled in a pregnancy study. Each CDR3 is given with its conserved first and last residue. D genes are given only for firm matches. Clone sizes are given selectively: once, few, many, or a class where the clone is expanded.

d_gene: .; abundance: .; j_gene: TRBJ2-3; v_gene: TRBV5-4; CDR3nt: TGTGCCAGCAGCTTGGGGCCGCCGGATACGCAGTATTTT; CDR3aa: CASSLGPPDTQYF
d_gene: TRBD2; abundance: .; j_gene: TRBJ2-3; v_gene: TRBV19; CDR3nt: TGTGCCAGTAGTTTTACTAGCGGGGGTACAGATACGCAGTATTTT; CDR3aa: CASSFTSGGTDTQYF
d_gene: .; abundance: .; j_gene: TRBJ1-2; v_gene: TRBV6-1; CDR3nt: TGTGCCAGCAGTGAAACAGGGTATGGCTACACCTTC; CDR3aa: CASSETGYGYTF
d_gene: TRBD1; abundance: .; j_gene: TRBJ2-3; v_gene: TRBV30; CDR3nt: TGTGCCTGGAGTGTATCGGGACAGATTCTCACAGATACGCAGTATTTT; CDR3aa: CAWSVSGQILTDTQYF
d_gene: .; abundance: .; j_gene: TRBJ1-2; v_gene: TRBV5-4; CDR3nt: TGTGCCAGCAGCGTCGGGATCTTATATGGCTACACCTTC; CDR3aa: CASSVGILYGYTF
d_gene: TRBD1; abundance: .; j_gene: TRBJ2-1; v_gene: TRBV5-1; CDR3nt: TGCGCCAGCAGAACCGGGACAGGGGTCCACAATGAGCAGTTCTTC; CDR3aa: CASRTGTGVHNEQFF
d_gene: TRBD2; abundance: .; j_gene: TRBJ2-3; v_gene: TRBV5-1; CDR3nt: TGCGCCAGCAGCTTGGCAGTAGCGGGGCTCACAGATACGCAGTATTTT; CDR3aa: CASSLAVAGLTDTQYF
d_gene: .; abundance: .; j_gene: TRBJ1-2; v_gene: TRBV9; CDR3nt: TGTGCCAGCAGCGTACTGGGAGGGCCCAGCTATGGCTACACCTTC; CDR3aa: CASSVLGGPSYGYTF
d_gene: .; abundance: few; j_gene: TRBJ1-2; v_gene: TRBV30; CDR3nt: TGTGCCTGGATGCAGGGAAACTATGGCTACACCTTC; CDR3aa: CAWMQGNYGYTF
d_gene: TRBD2; abundance: .; j_gene: TRBJ2-1; v_gene: TRBV5-1; CDR3nt: TGCGCCAGCAGCGACGGGACTAGCGGGGCGAATGAGCAGTTCTTC; CDR3aa: CASSDGTSGANEQFF
d_gene: .; abundance: .; j_gene: TRBJ2-6; v_gene: TRBV5-8; CDR3nt: TGTGCCAGCAGCTCAACGCAAACGGGTGGAGGCGGGGCCAACGTCCTGACTTTC; CDR3aa: CASSSTQTGGGGANVLTF
d_gene: .; abundance: .; j_gene: TRBJ1-5; v_gene: TRBV7-9; CDR3nt: TGTGCCAGCAGCTTTGGACAGCCGAATCAGCCCCAGCATTTT; CDR3aa: CASSFGQPNQPQHF
d_gene: TRBD1; abundance: once; j_gene: TRBJ2-5; v_gene: TRBV6-1; CDR3nt: TGTGCCAGCCGACAGGGAGAGACCCAGTACTTC; CDR3aa: CASRQGETQYF
d_gene: TRBD1; abundance: .; j_gene: TRBJ1-1; v_gene: TRBV6-1; CDR3nt: TGTGCCAGCCCTTCGGGACAGCTTAACACTGAAGCTTTCTTT; CDR3aa: CASPSGQLNTEAFF
d_gene: TRBD1; abundance: .; j_gene: TRBJ2-6; v_gene: TRBV4-1; CDR3nt: TGCGCCAGCAGCCATACCCAGGGGGCTGGGGCCAACGTCCTGACTTTC; CDR3aa: CASSHTQGAGANVLTF
d_gene: .; abundance: .; j_gene: TRBJ2-1; v_gene: TRBV5-1; CDR3nt: TGCGCCAGCAGCTTGGTTTGGGCAGGTGATGAGCAGTTCTTC; CDR3aa: CASSLVWAGDEQFF
d_gene: TRBD2; abundance: .; j_gene: TRBJ2-7; v_gene: TRBV11-1; CDR3nt: TGTGCCAGCAGCTTCCTACTAGCGACCGAGCAGTACTTC; CDR3aa: CASSFLLATEQYF
d_gene: TRBD1; abundance: .; j_gene: TRBJ2-7; v_gene: TRBV5-1; CDR3nt: TGCGCCAGCAGCCATGAAGGGACAGGGATTTACGAGCAGTACTTC; CDR3aa: CASSHEGTGIYEQYF
d_gene: TRBD2; abundance: .; j_gene: TRBJ2-5; v_gene: TRBV19; CDR3nt: TGTGCCAGTAGTATTGTAAGGGCGGGGGGCCAAGAGACCCAGTACTTC; CDR3aa: CASSIVRAGGQETQYF
d_gene: .; abundance: .; j_gene: TRBJ1-2; v_gene: TRBV9; CDR3nt: TGTGCCAGCAGCGCCAGGGGTTTGGGGGGGGGCTACACCTTC; CDR3aa: CASSARGLGGGYTF
d_gene: TRBD1; abundance: .; j_gene: TRBJ1-4; v_gene: TRBV19; CDR3nt: TGTGCCAGTAGTATAATAACAGGGGCTGCAACTAATGAAAAACTGTTTTTT; CDR3aa: CASSIITGAATNEKLFF
d_gene: .; abundance: .; j_gene: TRBJ2-2; v_gene: TRBV4-3; CDR3nt: TGCGCCAGCAGCCAGCCCCTAGGGGGAACCGGGGAGCTGTTTTTT; CDR3aa: CASSQPLGGTGELFF